This TCR beta chain originates from a study of blood T cell repertoires in COVID-19. Per the authors' pipeline: Reference gene primer amplification gave estimated nucleated cell counts. Sequencing was performed with immunoSEQ multiplex PCR; in TCRdb, only in-frame clones are kept and a portion is missing. V and J calls plus clone size are reproduced from that table; the DNA served to infer D and trimming. The data hold some 190,000 clones, with 84% observed a single time. Cohort assignment relied on participant-reported clinical history. The sample taken for sequencing was PBMCs or T cells enriched from blood (not recorded which). The sequence was collected from a woman under 40 who had recovered from COVID-19.

CDR3 region: CASSEGEGYGYTF. The CDR3 region has the DNA TGTGCCAGCAGTGAAGGGGAGGGCTATGGCTACACCTTC. The V gene is TRBV25-1, the J gene TRBJ1-2, with D unresolved. The CDR3 contains 13 residues. Germline values: CDR1 MGHDK, CDR2 SYGVNS. V lost 2 bases, J lost 4 bases, and 8 bases lay in between.